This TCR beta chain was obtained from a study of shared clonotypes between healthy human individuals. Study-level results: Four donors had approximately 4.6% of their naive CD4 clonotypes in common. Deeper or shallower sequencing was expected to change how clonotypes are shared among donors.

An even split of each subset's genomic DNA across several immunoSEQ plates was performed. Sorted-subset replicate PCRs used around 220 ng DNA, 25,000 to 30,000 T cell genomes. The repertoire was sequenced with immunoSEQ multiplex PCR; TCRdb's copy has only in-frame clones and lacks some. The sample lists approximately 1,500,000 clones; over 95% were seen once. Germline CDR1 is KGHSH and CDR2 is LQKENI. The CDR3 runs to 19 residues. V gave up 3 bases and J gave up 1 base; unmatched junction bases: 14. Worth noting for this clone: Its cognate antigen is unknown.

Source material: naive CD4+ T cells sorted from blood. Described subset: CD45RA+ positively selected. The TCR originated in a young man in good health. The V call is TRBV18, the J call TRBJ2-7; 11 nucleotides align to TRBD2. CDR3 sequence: CASSPRHLAGGSWSYEQYF. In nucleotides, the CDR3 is TGTGCCAGCTCACCCCGCCACCTAGCGGGAGGTTCCTGGTCCTACGAGCAGTACTTC.